One sample yielded the 26 T cell receptor beta chains listed below, sequenced in a study of CD8 T cells in ankylosing spondylitis. Study-wide results and caveats: In ankylosing spondylitis blood, a motif of roughly 8 highly homologous TCR beta variants appeared characteristic.

MiXCR, applied by TCRdb to the 5' RACE reads, yields one record per CDR3 protein. The top ten hold about 0.5% of the sample, which has 700,000 to 850,000 distinct CDR3 sequences, approximately 10% seen once. Their antigen targets remain unknown. The sequenced sample consisted of blood, either unsorted or a sorted T cell fraction (not recorded which). The source is a male donor with ankylosing spondylitis.

This chain connects TRBV20-1 to TRBJ2-7, with D tentatively TRBD2 (6 bases). Trimming shortened V by 6 bases and J by 0 bases, and 15 bases separated the two germline ends. Looked up from germline, CDR1 is DFQATT and CDR2 is SNEGSKA (reference sequence). The CDR3 sequence is 14 residues long. CDR3: CSATISGFSYEQYF. The CDR3 region has the DNA TGCAGTGCGACTATTAGCGGCTTCTCCTACGAGCAGTACTTC.

In this sample, this clonotype turned up a few times. CDR3 amino acids: CASSQEGAGAYEQYF. As DNA, the CDR3 is TGCGCCAGCAGCCAAGAGGGAGCAGGTGCCTACGAGCAGTACTTC. The chain has TRBV4-3 and TRBJ2-7; tentatively, D is TRBD2 (5 bases). This CDR3 comprises 15 residues. Germline CDR1 and CDR2: LGHNA and YSLEER. V lost 0 bases to trimming and J lost 2 bases, with 11 bases between them.

This clonotype was observed a handful of times. J is TRBJ1-1 and V is TRBV7-2, with D unclear. From germline, CDR1 is SGHTA and CDR2 FQGNSA. With 10 bases removed from V and 5 bases from J, the gap between germline ends came to 17 bases. The CDR3 length is 13 residues. CDR3: CATAAALGTEAFF. CDR3 coding DNA: TGTGCCACCGCGGCGGCGTTAGGAACTGAAGCTTTCTTT.

This chain connects TRBV6-2 or TRBV6-3 to TRBJ2-6; a possible D gene is TRBD1 (5 bases). The CDR3 is 13 amino acids. Germline CDR1 MNHEY, CDR2 SVGEGT. Trimming stripped 8 bases from V and 0 bases from J, with 5 bases between. In DNA form, the CDR3 reads TGTGCCAGCGACAGCTCTGGGGCCAACGTCCTGACTTTC. Translation: CASDSSGANVLTF.

This clonotype occurred a few times. This chain joins TRBV10-3 and TRBJ2-7, with D perhaps matching TRBD1 (6 bases). This CDR3 has 12 residues. Germline V lookup: CDR1 ENHRY, CDR2 SYGVKD. V was shortened by 10 bases and J by 0 bases, with 10 bases between the two germline ends. The CDR3 spells CASRDTSYEQYF. DNA for the CDR3: TGTGCCAGCCGGGACACCTCCTACGAGCAGTACTTC.

This clonotype was observed a handful of times. The chain recombines TRBV4-3 with TRBJ2-5; D is possibly TRBD2 (6 bases). V was clipped by 1 base and J by 8 bases, with 26 bases between them. CDR1 and CDR2 (germline): LGHNA, YSLEER. CDR3 length equals 18 residues. The CDR3 reads CASSQGDVGGGGGGTQYF. The CDR3 DNA sequence: TGCGCCAGCAGCCAAGGGGACGTCGGCGGAGGTGGGGGAGGTACCCAGTACTTC.

The sample holds a few counts of this clonotype. The chain combines TRBV28 with TRBJ1-2; D is ambiguous. Per the germline V gene, CDR1 is MDHEN and CDR2 is SYDVKM. The length of the CDR3 is 14 residues. Trimming took 5 bases from V and 2 from J, leaving 12 bases between them. The CDR3: CASSELSINYGYTF. The CDR3 coding sequence is TGTGCCAGCAGTGAGCTATCGATAAACTATGGCTACACCTTC.

This clonotype was observed a few times. The chain is built from TRBV20-1 and TRBJ2-3; the D gene is possibly TRBD2 (6 bases). This CDR3 region has 16 residues. Germline CDR1 is DFQATT and CDR2 is SNEGSKA (reference sequence). The germline V and J ends were trimmed by 0 bases and 6 bases, with 19 bases remaining between them. The CDR3 region is CSARDVLSGRPDTQYF. The CDR3 bases are TGCAGTGCTAGAGATGTACTTAGCGGTCGCCCCGATACGCAGTATTTT.

The rearrangement joins TRBV28 to TRBJ2-1, with a weak D call TRBD2 (5 bases). CDR1 and CDR2 from the germline V gene are MDHEN and SYDVKM. CDR3 length equals 14 residues. V was shortened by 6 bases and J by 4 bases, with 13 bases between the two germline ends. The CDR3 protein is CASSPRELYNEQFF. The CDR3 bases are TGTGCCAGCAGCCCCCGGGAACTTTACAATGAGCAGTTCTTC.

This clonotype has a handful of counts. At one end the junction does not follow the germline gene, possibly because of a read error. The rearrangement joins TRBV7-7 to TRBJ2-4; 8 bases map to TRBD1. The germline V gene encodes CDR1 SSHAT and CDR2 FNYEAQ (reference sequence). This CDR3 has 13 amino acids. The CDR3 spells CASSATGAAVQYF. The CDR3 nucleotides are TGTGCTAGCAGCGCGACAGGGGCCGCCGTTCAGTACTTC.

The chain is built from TRBV4-2 and TRBJ2-3; D is uncertain. The germline gives CDR1 LGHNA, CDR2 YNFKEQ. CDR3 size: 14 residues. V lost 0 bases, J lost 1 base, and 5 bases lay in between. The CDR3 loop is CASSQEIGTDTQYF. The CDR3 DNA follows: TGTGCCAGCAGCCAAGAAATCGGCACAGATACGCAGTATTTT.

The chain carries TRBV20-1 and TRBJ1-1, with a tentative D call TRBD1 (6 bases). CDR3 size: 14 residues. The germline gives CDR1 DFQATT, CDR2 SNEGSKA (reference sequence). Trimming shortened V by 3 bases and J by 4 bases, and 15 bases separated the two germline ends. Written as DNA, the CDR3 is TGCAGTGCTAGGCGCGGGGGGCCGGTCACTGAAGCTTTCTTT. This gives the protein CSARRGGPVTEAFF.

A few counts support this clonotype. The chain has TRBV12-3 or TRBV12-4 and TRBJ2-3; 8 positions match TRBD2. V gave up 2 bases and J gave up 4 bases; unmatched junction bases: 5. The length of the CDR3 is 15 residues. The CDR3: CASSLRAGAADTQYF. The CDR3 DNA is TGTGCCAGCAGTTTAAGAGCGGGAGCGGCAGATACGCAGTATTTT.

This clonotype has ten or more counts. The DNA for the CDR3 is TGTGCCAGCAGTTTACCAACAGGGGTAACAGATACGCAGTATTTT. Its protein is CASSLPTGVTDTQYF. The rearrangement joins TRBV28 to TRBJ2-3; 7 bases agree with TRBD1. Trimming at V came to 2 bases and at J to 3 bases, leaving 5 bases not matched to a gene. This CDR3 has 15 residues. CDR1 and CDR2 (germline): MDHEN, SYDVKM.

This clonotype has more than one count but fewer than ten. V is TRBV5-1 and J is TRBJ1-5; D is possibly TRBD1 (5 bases). The CDR3 loop spans 15 amino acids. V was pared by 6 bases and J by 7 bases, with 20 bases between. Per the germline V gene, CDR1 is SGHRS and CDR2 is YFSETQ. As DNA, the CDR3 is TGCGCCAGCACCCGGGACGGTTTAACGGACCAGCCCCAGCATTTT. This translates into CASTRDGLTDQPQHF.

A few counts support this clonotype. J is TRBJ1-6 and V is TRBV5-1; TRBD1 matches 11 bases. Per germline, CDR1 SGHRS and CDR2 YFSETQ. V shed 0 bases, J shed 8 bases, and the junction held 1 base outside the gene matches. The CDR3 runs to 15 residues. The CDR3 loop is CASSLEDRGHSPLHF. The CDR3 DNA sequence: TGCGCCAGCAGCTTGGAGGACAGGGGGCATTCACCCCTCCACTTT.

The chain joins TRBV20-1 to TRBJ2-7, with D maybe TRBD1 (5 bases). In germline, CDR1 is DFQATT, CDR2 SNEGSKA (reference sequence). The V gene lost 5 bases and the J gene lost 2 bases, with 13 bases spanning the gap. The CDR3 runs 13 residues. The CDR3 here is CSADDSQAYEQYF. The CDR3 DNA is TGCAGTGCTGATGACAGCCAAGCCTACGAGCAGTACTTC.

This chain links TRBV20-1 with TRBJ2-7, with D perhaps TRBD1 or TRBD2 (7 bases each). The CDR3 has 13 residues. V lost 2 bases and J 2 bases, leaving 10 bases between the germline ends. Looked up from germline, CDR1 is DFQATT and CDR2 is SNEGSKA (reference sequence). CDR3 loop: CSARSGTAYEQYF. CDR3 nucleotides: TGCAGTGCTAGAAGCGGGACAGCCTACGAGCAGTACTTC.

This clonotype was counted a few times. The chain is built from TRBV20-1 and TRBJ1-5; D is unresolved. This CDR3 is built from 12 residues. V shed 3 bases and J shed 3 bases, with 6 bases lying between them. In germline, CDR1 is DFQATT, CDR2 SNEGSKA (reference sequence). CDR3 loop: CSASNYNQPQHF. CDR3 nucleotide sequence: TGCAGTGCTAGTAACTACAATCAGCCCCAGCATTTT.

This clonotype was seen a few times. The rearrangement links TRBV20-1 to TRBJ2-3; 7 positions agree with TRBD1. The germline CDR1 and CDR2 sequences are DFQATT and SNEGSKA (reference sequence). This CDR3 has 15 residues. Unmatched junction bases numbered 8, after V lost 3 bases and J lost 2 bases. The CDR3 DNA sequence: TGCAGTGCTAGTTCGACAGGGTGGGCCACAGATACGCAGTATTTT. Amino acids: CSASSTGWATDTQYF.

This clonotype was observed many times. The rearrangement uses TRBV20-1 and TRBJ2-7, with D maybe TRBD1 (5 bases). From germline, CDR1 is DFQATT and CDR2 SNEGSKA (reference sequence). The CDR3 runs to 14 residues. With 4 bases removed from V and 3 bases from J, the gap between germline ends came to 16 bases. In DNA form, the CDR3 reads TGCAGTGCTACTCCAGGACATACCTTCTACGAGCAGTACTTC. Protein product: CSATPGHTFYEQYF.

This sequence joins TRBV6-1 and TRBJ2-2; 7 bases are a match to TRBD1. With 5 bases clipped from V and 4 bases from J, the junction kept 7 bases outside the gene matches. CDR3 length: 15 amino acids. The germline V gene encodes CDR1 MNHNS and CDR2 SASEGT. The CDR3 DNA reads as TGTGCCAGCAGTAAGAGGGGGCGCAGCACCGGGGAGCTGTTTTTT. Translating gives CASSKRGRSTGELFF.

This clonotype was seen more than once but under ten times. In DNA form, the CDR3 reads TGTGCCAGTACCGGGACAGAGAACACCGGGGAGCTGTTTTTT. Amino acids: CASTGTENTGELFF. This chain joins TRBV6-1 and TRBJ2-2; 7 nucleotides match TRBD1. This CDR3 is built from 14 residues. V lost 9 bases to trimming and J lost 1 base; unmatched junction nucleotides: 5. Looked up from germline, CDR1 is MNHNS and CDR2 is SASEGT.

This clonotype was counted at least ten times. The rearrangement links TRBV6-5 to TRBJ1-1; 10 bases map to TRBD1. CDR3 length: 15 amino acids. V was pared by 2 bases and J by 5 bases, with 5 bases of the junction left unmatched. Germline loops: CDR1 MNHEY, CDR2 SVGAGI. The CDR3 loop reads CASSYADRGRTEAFF. DNA for the CDR3: TGTGCCAGCAGTTACGCGGACAGGGGGAGGACTGAAGCTTTCTTT.

This chain uses TRBV30 with TRBJ2-2; unclear D gene. V shed 6 bases and J shed 5 bases, with 16 bases lying between them. This CDR3 is built from 14 residues. The germline V gene has CDR1 GTSNPN and CDR2 SVGIG (reference sequence). The DNA for the CDR3 is TGTGCCTGTAGCCGACAAGCCGGGACCGGGGAGCTGTTTTTT. This sequence encodes CACSRQAGTGELFF.

The chain carries TRBV20-1 and TRBJ2-7; D remains unclear. This CDR3 is 12 amino acids long. CDR1 is DFQATT, CDR2 SNEGSKA, per germline (reference sequence). V was cut by 0 bases and J by 2 bases, with 5 bases left in between. The CDR3 here is CSAREWTYEQYF. The CDR3 bases are TGCAGTGCTAGAGAATGGACCTACGAGCAGTACTTC.